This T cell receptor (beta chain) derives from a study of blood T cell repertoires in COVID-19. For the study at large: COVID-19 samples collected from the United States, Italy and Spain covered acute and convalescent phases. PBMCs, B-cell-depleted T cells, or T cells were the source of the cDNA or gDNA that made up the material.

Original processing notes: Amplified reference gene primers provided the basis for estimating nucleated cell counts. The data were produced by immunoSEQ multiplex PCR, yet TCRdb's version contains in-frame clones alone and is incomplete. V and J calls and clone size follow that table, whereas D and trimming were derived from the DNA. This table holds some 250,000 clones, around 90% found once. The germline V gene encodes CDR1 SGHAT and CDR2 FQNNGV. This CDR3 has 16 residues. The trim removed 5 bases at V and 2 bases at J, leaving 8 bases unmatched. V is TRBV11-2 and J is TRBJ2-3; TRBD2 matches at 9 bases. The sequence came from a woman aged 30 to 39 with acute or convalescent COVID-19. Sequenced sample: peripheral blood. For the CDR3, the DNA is TGTGCCAGCAGCCCCCGGTTAGCGGGAGACACAGATACGCAGTATTTT. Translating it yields CASSPRLAGDTDTQYF.